Sequencing of this TCR beta chain was carried out in a study of blood T cell repertoires in COVID-19. Whole-study context: There were acute and convalescent COVID-19 samples, and they came from the United States, Italy and Spain. T cells, B-cell-depleted T cells, or PBMCs provided the cDNA or gDNA that served as material.

Patients in Seattle were enrolled during active infection, then followed longitudinally. This CDR3 region has 14 residues. With V trimmed by 0 bases and J by 6 bases, 2 bases remained unmatched. Germline V lookup: CDR1 SGHRS, CDR2 YFSETQ. Profiling relied on immunoSEQ multiplex PCR, and the TCRdb table lists in-frame clones only, not all of them. The sample consists of 150,000 to 200,000 clones, roughly nine tenths of them appearing once. Sequenced: peripheral blood. This TCR was sampled from an older woman with COVID-19, enrolled during active disease. The rearrangement uses TRBV5-1 and TRBJ2-7; 11 nucleotides line up with TRBD2. The CDR3 nucleotides read TGCGCCAGCAGCTTGGGGCTAGCGGGAGGCGAGCAGTACTTC. It is translated as CASSLGLAGGEQYF. Looking up the rest from reference TRBV5-1 and TRBJ2-7 gives the full variable domain: KAGVTQTPRYLIKTRGQQVTLSCSPISGHRSVSWYQQTPGQGLQFLFEYFSETQRNKGNFPGRFSGRQFSNSRSEMNVSTLELGDSALYLCASSLGLAGGEQYFGPGTRLTVT.